This T cell receptor beta chain came from a study of long-term antiretroviral therapy in people with HIV. At least two post-ART and at least one pre-ART PBMC sample were available for each donor. Cryopreserved PBMC numbered roughly 0.9-11 million per sample before DNA extraction. Survey level was the resolution at which the v3.0 immunoSEQ assay ran. Produced via immunoSEQ multiplex PCR; TCRdb's table is partial and in-frame only. The table shows about 28,000 clones, with 70% to 90% occurring only once. This CDR3 spans 18 amino acids. In germline, CDR1 is SGHDN, CDR2 FVKESK. V dropped 0 bases and J dropped 4; count of bases not matched to a gene: 15.

This specimen was unsorted PBMCs, taken 0.8 years before starting antiretroviral therapy. The V gene is TRBV14, the J gene TRBJ2-7; 7 nucleotides align to TRBD1. The origin of this receptor is a man aged 18 to 29 with HIV. CDR3 sequence reads: CASSQEPHWAGGAYEQYF. DNA for the CDR3: TGTGCCAGCAGCCAAGAACCCCATTGGGCAGGGGGAGCGTACGAGCAGTACTTC.